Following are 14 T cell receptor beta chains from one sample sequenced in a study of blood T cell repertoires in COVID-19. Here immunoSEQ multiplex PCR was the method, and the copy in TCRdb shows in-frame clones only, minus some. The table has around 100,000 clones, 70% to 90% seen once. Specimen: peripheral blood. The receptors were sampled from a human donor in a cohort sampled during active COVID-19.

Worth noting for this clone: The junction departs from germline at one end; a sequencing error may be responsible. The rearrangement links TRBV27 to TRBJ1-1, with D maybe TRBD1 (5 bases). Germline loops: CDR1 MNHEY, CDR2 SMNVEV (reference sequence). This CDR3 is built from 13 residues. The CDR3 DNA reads TGTGCCACCAGTTATAGGGGTGGCACTGAAGCTTTCTTT. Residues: CATSYRGGTEAFF.

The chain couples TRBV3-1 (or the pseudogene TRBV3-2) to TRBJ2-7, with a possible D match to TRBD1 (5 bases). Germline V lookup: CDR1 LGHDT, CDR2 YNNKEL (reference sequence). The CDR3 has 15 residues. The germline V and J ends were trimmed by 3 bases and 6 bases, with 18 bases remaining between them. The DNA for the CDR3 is TGTGCCAGCAGCCATCCTGGCTACCCGCAGGGCGAGCAGTACTTC. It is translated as CASSHPGYPQGEQYF.

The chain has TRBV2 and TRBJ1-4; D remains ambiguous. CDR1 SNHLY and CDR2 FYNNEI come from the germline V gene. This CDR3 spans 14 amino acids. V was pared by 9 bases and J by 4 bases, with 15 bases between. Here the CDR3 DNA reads TGTGCCAGAGGCGGTATCTCGGGTAATGAAAAACTGTTTTTT. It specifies CARGGISGNEKLFF.

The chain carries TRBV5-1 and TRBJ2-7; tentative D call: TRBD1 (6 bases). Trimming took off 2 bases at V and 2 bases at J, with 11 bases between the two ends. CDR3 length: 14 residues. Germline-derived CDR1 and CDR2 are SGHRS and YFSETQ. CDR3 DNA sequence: TGCGCCAGCAGCTTAACAGGGTTCCCCTACGAGCAGTACTTC. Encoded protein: CASSLTGFPYEQYF. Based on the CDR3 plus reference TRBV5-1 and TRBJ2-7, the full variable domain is KAGVTQTPRYLIKTRGQQVTLSCSPISGHRSVSWYQQTPGQGLQFLFEYFSETQRNKGNFPGRFSGRQFSNSRSEMNVSTLELGDSALYLCASSLTGFPYEQYFGPGTRLTVT.

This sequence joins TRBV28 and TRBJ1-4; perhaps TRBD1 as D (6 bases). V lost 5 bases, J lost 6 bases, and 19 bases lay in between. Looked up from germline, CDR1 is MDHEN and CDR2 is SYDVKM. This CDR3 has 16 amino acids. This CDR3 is CASSPPRAGEYEKLFF. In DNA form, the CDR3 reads TGTGCCAGCAGTCCACCCCGGGCAGGGGAGTATGAAAAACTGTTTTTT.

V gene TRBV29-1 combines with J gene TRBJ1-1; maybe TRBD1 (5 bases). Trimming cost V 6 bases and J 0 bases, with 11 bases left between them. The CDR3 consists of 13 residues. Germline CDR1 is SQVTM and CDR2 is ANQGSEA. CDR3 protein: CSVGRQLNTEAFF. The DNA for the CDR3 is TGCAGCGTGGGGCGTCAGTTGAACACTGAAGCTTTCTTT.

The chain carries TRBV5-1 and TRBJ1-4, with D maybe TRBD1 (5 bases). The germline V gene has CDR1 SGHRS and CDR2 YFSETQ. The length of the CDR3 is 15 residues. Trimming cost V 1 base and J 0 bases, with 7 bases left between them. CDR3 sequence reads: CASSLTGATNEKLFF. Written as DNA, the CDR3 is TGCGCCAGCAGCTTGACAGGAGCAACTAATGAAAAACTGTTTTTT.

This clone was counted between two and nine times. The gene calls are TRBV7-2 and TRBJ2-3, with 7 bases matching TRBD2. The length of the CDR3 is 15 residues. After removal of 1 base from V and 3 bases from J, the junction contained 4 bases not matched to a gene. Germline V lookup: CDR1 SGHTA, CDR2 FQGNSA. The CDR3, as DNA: TGTGCCAGCAGCTTAGTCGGGACTAAAACAGATACGCAGTATTTT. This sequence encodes CASSLVGTKTDTQYF.

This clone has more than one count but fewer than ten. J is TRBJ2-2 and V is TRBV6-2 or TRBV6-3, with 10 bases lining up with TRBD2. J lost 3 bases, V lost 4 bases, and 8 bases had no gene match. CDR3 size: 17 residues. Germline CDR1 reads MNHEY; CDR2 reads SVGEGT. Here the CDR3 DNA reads TGTGCCAGCAGTTCCCCACCTGGACTAGCGGACACCGGGGAGCTGTTTTTT. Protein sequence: CASSSPPGLADTGELFF.

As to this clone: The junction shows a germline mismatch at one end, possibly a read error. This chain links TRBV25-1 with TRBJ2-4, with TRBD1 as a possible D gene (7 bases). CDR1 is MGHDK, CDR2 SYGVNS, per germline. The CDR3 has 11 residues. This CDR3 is CASSAGGPRHF. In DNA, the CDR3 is TGTGCCAGCAGTGCAGGGGGGCCAAGGCACTTC.

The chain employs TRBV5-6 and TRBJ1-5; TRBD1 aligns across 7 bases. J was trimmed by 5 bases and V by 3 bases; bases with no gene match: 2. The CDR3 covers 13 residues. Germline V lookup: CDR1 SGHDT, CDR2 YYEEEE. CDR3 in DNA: TGTGCCAGCAGCTACACAGGGGATCAGCCCCAGCATTTT. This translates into CASSYTGDQPQHF.

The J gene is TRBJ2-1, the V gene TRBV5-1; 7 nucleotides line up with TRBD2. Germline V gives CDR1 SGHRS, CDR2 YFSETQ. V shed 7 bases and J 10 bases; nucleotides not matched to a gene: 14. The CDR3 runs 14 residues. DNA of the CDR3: TGCGCCAGCGGTAAGGGAGGGCCTTTGGAAGAGCAGTTCTTC. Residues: CASGKGGPLEEQFF.

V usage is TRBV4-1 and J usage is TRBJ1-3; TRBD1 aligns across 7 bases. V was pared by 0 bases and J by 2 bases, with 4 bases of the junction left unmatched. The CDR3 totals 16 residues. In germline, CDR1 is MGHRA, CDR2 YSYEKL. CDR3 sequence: CASSQDTGEPGNTIYF. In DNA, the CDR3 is TGCGCCAGCAGCCAAGATACAGGGGAACCTGGAAACACCATATATTTT.

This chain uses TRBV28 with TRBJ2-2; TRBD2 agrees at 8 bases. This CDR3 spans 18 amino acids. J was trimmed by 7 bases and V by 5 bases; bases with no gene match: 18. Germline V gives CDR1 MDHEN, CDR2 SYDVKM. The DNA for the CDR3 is TGTGCCAGCAGTCTAGTATTAGCGGGAAAGGTAGACGGCGGGGAGCTGTTTTTT. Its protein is CASSLVLAGKVDGGELFF.